The sequence of this T cell receptor beta chain was determined in a study of cytomegalovirus exposure and HLA in healthy donors. Overall study: Ancestry clustering placed about four fifths of around 400 genotyped donors in the Caucasian-associated cluster.

Study-level findings and limits: Altogether, 164 TCR beta chains were recorded as cytomegalovirus-associated. Several top significant clusters appeared, in a later analysis, to be linked to common viral pathogens.

V lost 0 bases and J 0 bases, leaving 14 bases between the germline ends. Looked up from germline, CDR1 is SNHLY and CDR2 is FYNNEI. The CDR3 spans 17 residues. This PCR relied on a set of 60 Vbeta primers and 13 Jbeta primers. Generated by immunoSEQ multiplex PCR, the TCRdb table keeps only in-frame clones and is missing some. Of under 200,000 clones listed, about 80% are singletons. A word on this clone: What it recognizes is unknown.

The clonotype was recovered from a woman in her twenties or thirties in good health and CMV-seropositive. This rearrangement joins TRBV2 to TRBJ1-1; a possible D gene is TRBD1 (5 bases). Source material: PBMCs. The CDR3 is CASSEAQGGPMNTEAFF. The DNA for the CDR3 is TGTGCCAGCAGTGAAGCGCAGGGCGGACCAATGAACACTGAAGCTTTCTTT.